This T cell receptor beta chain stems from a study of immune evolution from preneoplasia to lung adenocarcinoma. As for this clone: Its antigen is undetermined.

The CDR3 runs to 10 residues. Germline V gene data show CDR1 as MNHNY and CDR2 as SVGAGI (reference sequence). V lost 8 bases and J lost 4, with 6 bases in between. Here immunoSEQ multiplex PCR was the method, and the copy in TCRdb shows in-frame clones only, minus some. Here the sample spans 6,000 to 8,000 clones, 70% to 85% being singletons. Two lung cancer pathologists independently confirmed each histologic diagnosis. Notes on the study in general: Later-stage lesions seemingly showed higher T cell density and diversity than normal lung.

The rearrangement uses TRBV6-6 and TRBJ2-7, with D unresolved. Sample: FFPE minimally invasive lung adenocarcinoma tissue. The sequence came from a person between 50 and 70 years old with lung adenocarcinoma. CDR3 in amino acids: CASGRYEQYF. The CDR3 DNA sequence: TGTGCCAGCGGGCGATACGAGCAGTACTTC.